One and the same sample provided the 16 T cell receptor beta chains below, sequenced in a study of shared clonotypes between healthy human individuals. Sequenced by immunoSEQ multiplex PCR; TCRdb stores in-frame clones only, minus some. The data hold about 690,000 clones, with 90% observed a single time. The sample consisted of memory CD8+ T cells from PBMCs. Described subset: CD45RO+ cells pooled with CCR7-negative TemRA cells. These receptors all come from a man between 18 and 35 years old in good health. Some clones in this sample may be carry-over from other donors' samples.

This clone has only one observation. A much larger clone is a single base away; this may be a read error. The rearrangement uses TRBV5-6 and TRBJ2-7; no definite D call. The CDR3 runs to 12 residues. V shed 5 bases and J shed 2 bases, with 8 bases lying between them. In germline, CDR1 is SGHDT, CDR2 YYEEEE. The CDR3 protein is CASRAGPYEQYF. CDR3 nucleotide sequence: TGTGCCAGCAGGGCTGGGCCCTACGAGCAGTACTTC.

V is TRBV12-5 and J is TRBJ1-5, with D possibly being TRBD1 (5 bases). The CDR3 has 16 residues. The germline V gene encodes CDR1 LGHNT and CDR2 FRNRAP. V lost 5 bases and J lost 5, with 19 bases in between. The CDR3 loop is CASGSVWGTGHQPQHF. The CDR3 region has the DNA TGTGCTAGTGGTAGTGTTTGGGGAACAGGACATCAGCCCCAGCATTTT.

The chain combines TRBV7-9 with TRBJ2-3; tentatively, D is TRBD2 (6 bases). Germline values: CDR1 SEHNR, CDR2 FQNEAQ (reference sequence). This CDR3 has 11 amino acids. The CDR3 DNA follows: TGTGGGGGCGGGGTCCCAGATACGCAGTATTTT. This sequence encodes CGGGVPDTQYF.

This rearrangement joins TRBV29-1 to TRBJ2-1; 8 bases are shared with TRBD1. Germline V gene lookup returns CDR1 SQVTM and CDR2 ANQGSEA. The trim removed 3 bases at V and 5 bases at J, leaving 12 bases unmatched. The CDR3 is made up of 16 amino acids. The CDR3 loop is CSVDLLGQVYNNEQFF. As DNA, the CDR3 is TGCAGCGTTGATCTGCTGGGACAGGTTTATAACAATGAGCAGTTCTTC.

This chain connects TRBV29-1 to TRBJ2-7, with 7 nucleotides matching TRBD1. The germline V gene has CDR1 SQVTM and CDR2 ANQGSEA. The CDR3 extends over 13 amino acids. V lost 5 bases and J lost 1; bases outside the gene matches: 5. In DNA, the CDR3 is TGCAGCGTTTTCCGGGACAGTTCCTACGAGCAGTACTTC. It codes for CSVFRDSSYEQYF.

This rearrangement joins TRBV27 to TRBJ2-5; no firm D call. V lost 5 bases and J lost 2, with 21 bases in between. The V gene's germline CDR1 is MNHEY and CDR2 SMNVEV (reference sequence). This CDR3 has 17 amino acids. The chain's CDR3 is CASSPLPRSLKQETQYF. The CDR3 nucleotides are TGTGCCAGCAGTCCTCTCCCCAGGAGCCTTAAACAAGAGACCCAGTACTTC.

V is TRBV7-9 and J is TRBJ2-3, with D possibly TRBD1 on 5 matching bases. This CDR3 spans 17 amino acids. V was pared by 0 bases and J by 3 bases, with 16 bases between. Germline V lookup: CDR1 SEHNR, CDR2 FQNEAQ (reference sequence). CDR3 coding DNA: TGTGCCAGCAGCTTAGCGATGGGCCAGGGATTAACAGATACGCAGTATTTT. Translating gives CASSLAMGQGLTDTQYF.

With regard to this clone: This may stem from a read error, because a much larger clone lies one nucleotide away. Other DNA sequences in the same sample also yield this CDR3. V is TRBV5-6 and J is TRBJ1-1; D unresolved. V shed 4 bases and J shed 1 base, with 8 bases lying between them. The CDR3 loop spans 13 amino acids. Germline V gene lookup returns CDR1 SGHDT and CDR2 YYEEEE. This CDR3 reads CASSPGGNTEAFF. CDR3 in DNA: TGTGCCAGCAGCCCGGGCGGGAACACTGAAGCTTTCTTT. The full variable domain, its missing parts supplied by reference TRBV5-6 and TRBJ1-1, is DAGVTQSPTHLIKTRGQQVTLRCSPKSGHDTVSWYQQALGQGPQFIFQYYEEEERQRGNFPDRFSGHQFPNYSSELNVNALLLGDSALYLCASSPGGNTEAFFGQGTRLTVV.

This chain links TRBV7-2 with TRBJ2-5, with 8 bases matching TRBD2. The junction had 13 bases not matched to a gene; V was cut back by 5 bases and J by 2 bases. The CDR3 contains 17 residues. Per the germline V gene, CDR1 is SGHTA and CDR2 is FQGNSA. The CDR3 loop is CASSPKTGGGTQETQYF. The CDR3 DNA sequence: TGTGCCAGCAGCCCGAAAACGGGAGGGGGTACACAAGAGACCCAGTACTTC.

The rearrangement joins TRBV28 to TRBJ1-4; D gene ambiguous. CDR1 and CDR2 from the germline V gene are MDHEN and SYDVKM. CDR3 size: 16 residues. Trimming stripped 3 bases from V and 0 bases from J, with 11 bases between. CDR3 in amino acids: CASSFLDGATNEKLFF. The CDR3 nucleotides are TGTGCCAGCAGTTTCCTGGACGGTGCAACTAATGAAAAACTGTTTTTT.

The chain combines TRBV5-4 with TRBJ1-2; a possible D gene is TRBD1 (5 bases). This CDR3 region has 14 residues. V lost 4 bases and J lost 3, with 13 bases in between. Germline lookup yields CDR1 SGHNT and CDR2 YYREEE (reference sequence). The CDR3 DNA reads TGTGCCAGCAGCAGGTACGGGACTGACTATGGCTACACCTTC. This codes for CASSRYGTDYGYTF.

The chain employs TRBV7-3 and TRBJ1-1; D is ambiguous. Trimming cost V 5 bases and J 4 bases, with 14 bases left between them. In germline, CDR1 is SGHTA, CDR2 FQGTGA. This CDR3 has 14 amino acids. Here the CDR3 DNA reads TGTGCCAGCAGCAAGGTGGGGTCTAGCACTGAAGCTTTCTTT. This encodes CASSKVGSSTEAFF.

The rearrangement joins TRBV19 to TRBJ1-1, with 7 positions matching TRBD1. V lost 7 bases to trimming and J lost 10 bases; unmatched junction nucleotides: 12. There are 13 residues in the CDR3. The germline V gene has CDR1 LNHDA and CDR2 SQIVND (reference sequence). CDR3 coding DNA: TGTGCCAGTATTGACAGGGTAATCGTCGGAGCTTTCTTT. Its protein is CASIDRVIVGAFF.

Worth noting for this clone: The same CDR3 also results from other DNA sequences found in this sample. The genes are TRBV5-6 and TRBJ2-2; tentatively, D is TRBD2 (5 bases). Trimming removed 0 bases from V and 5 bases from J, with 5 bases in between. The CDR3 is 13 amino acids. Germline V gene sequence: CDR1 SGHDT, CDR2 YYEEEE. CDR3 nucleotides: TGTGCCAGCAGCTTGGCGGGAACCGGGGAGCTGTTTTTT. Its protein is CASSLAGTGELFF. Based on the CDR3 plus reference TRBV5-6 and TRBJ2-2, the full variable domain is DAGVTQSPTHLIKTRGQQVTLRCSPKSGHDTVSWYQQALGQGPQFIFQYYEEEERQRGNFPDRFSGHQFPNYSSELNVNALLLGDSALYLCASSLAGTGELFFGEGSRLTVL.

A remark on this clone: Within the sample, other DNA sequences also encode this same CDR3. CDR3 nucleotides: TGTGCCAGCAGTTTCGGGGAGGGGAATGAGCAGTTCTTC. Translating gives CASSFGEGNEQFF. The V call is TRBV28, the J call TRBJ2-1; 7 bases match TRBD2. Looked up from germline, CDR1 is MDHEN and CDR2 is SYDVKM. V was clipped by 3 bases and J by 7 bases; unmatched bases: 3. This CDR3 has 13 amino acids.

This CDR3 is CASSGGGEKLFF. CDR3 bases: TGTGCCAGCAGCGGAGGAGGAGAAAAACTGTTTTTT. The chain couples TRBV13 to TRBJ1-4; D unclear. V lost 5 bases and J 8 bases, leaving 9 bases between the germline ends. This CDR3 is built from 12 residues. In germline, CDR1 is PRHDT, CDR2 FYEKMQ (reference sequence). Full variable domain (remainder filled in from reference TRBV13 and TRBJ1-4): AAGVIQSPRHLIKEKRETATLKCYPIPRHDTVYWYQQGPGQDPQFLISFYEKMQSDKGSIPDRFSAQQFSDYHSELNMSSLELGDSALYFCASSGGGEKLFFGSGTQLSVL.